The rows below give T cell receptor beta chains drawn from one sample of a study of T cell repertoires in cytomegalovirus infection. TCRdb analysed the reads with MiXCR anew, one entry per CDR3 protein. The repertoire includes tens of thousands of distinct CDR3 sequences, 4% of them detected once, and roughly a fifth sits in the top ten. Material: PBMCs. The source is a human donor in good health (CMV status not recorded). Some clones in this sample may be carry-over from other donors' samples. The CDR3 runs from the conserved cysteine through the conserved F or W. A D gene is named only where the DNA matches it firmly. Expanded clones get a size class; other rows say once, few or many, or leave the size out.

TRBJ1-1 | . | TRBV7-3 | many | CASSLTSQLNTEAFF | TGTGCCAGCAGCTTAACGAGCCAGCTGAACACTGAAGCTTTCTTT
TRBJ2-1 | TRBD2 | TRBV6-6 | many | CASSYPAGGYEQFF | TGTGCCAGCAGTTACCCTGCGGGGGGGTATGAGCAGTTCTTC
TRBJ2-1 | TRBD2 | TRBV6-5 | many | CASSGSGRAYNEQFF | TGTGCCAGCAGTGGCAGCGGGAGGGCCTACAATGAGCAGTTCTTC
TRBJ1-1 | . | TRBV20-1 | many | CSASAGGNTEAFF | TGCAGTGCTAGCGCCGGGGGCAACACTGAAGCTTTCTTT
TRBJ2-5 | TRBD2 | TRBV7-2 | many | CASSPQPGTSFGTQYF | TGTGCCAGCAGCCCACAACCCGGGACTAGCTTCGGGACCCAGTACTTC
TRBJ2-1 | . | TRBV5-1 | many | CASSLDINVSIF | TGCGCCAGCAGCTTGGATATAAATGTATCGATCTTC
TRBJ1-1 | . | TRBV5-1 | . | CASTSGVGTEAFF | TGCGCCAGCACCTCCGGAGTCGGCACTGAAGCTTTCTTT
TRBJ1-5 | . | TRBV7-8 | many | CASSVDSNQPQHF | TGTGCCAGCTCGGTGGATAGCAATCAGCCCCAGCATTTT
TRBJ2-2 | . | TRBV19 | many | CASSLLVAGELFF | TGTGCCAGTAGCCTACTAGTAGCCGGGGAGCTGTTTTTT
TRBJ2-2 | . | TRBV5-4 | many | CASSLERREHGELFF | TGTGCCAGCTCCCTCGAGAGGCGGGAACACGGGGAGCTGTTTTTT
TRBJ1-2 | TRBD1 | TRBV27 | . | CASSQYRTGDGYTF | TGTGCCAGCAGCCAATACCGGACAGGGGATGGCTACACCTTC